The sequence of this T cell receptor (beta chain) was determined in a study of PD-1 blockade in mismatch repair-deficient tumors. Study summary: Patients had eleven to twelve mismatch repair-deficient cancer types, all previously treated and progressing.

The CDR3 spans 14 residues. V dropped 4 bases and J dropped 8; count of bases not matched to a gene: 8. Germline CDR1 and CDR2: MNHNS and SASEGT. The method was immunoSEQ multiplex PCR; TCRdb's version includes in-frame clones alone and lacks a portion of them. The sample holds around 30,000 clones, over 80% seen once. Only a few counts were recorded for this clone. The sequence was collected from an adult with mismatch repair-deficient cancer. Source: PBMCs, taken less than 7 weeks after starting pembrolizumab. The V gene is TRBV6-1, the J gene TRBJ1-2, with 9 bases lining up with TRBD1. CDR3 coding DNA: TGTGCCAGCAGTGGGGGGTCGACAGGGGGAGGCTACACCTTC. Translating gives CASSGGSTGGGYTF.